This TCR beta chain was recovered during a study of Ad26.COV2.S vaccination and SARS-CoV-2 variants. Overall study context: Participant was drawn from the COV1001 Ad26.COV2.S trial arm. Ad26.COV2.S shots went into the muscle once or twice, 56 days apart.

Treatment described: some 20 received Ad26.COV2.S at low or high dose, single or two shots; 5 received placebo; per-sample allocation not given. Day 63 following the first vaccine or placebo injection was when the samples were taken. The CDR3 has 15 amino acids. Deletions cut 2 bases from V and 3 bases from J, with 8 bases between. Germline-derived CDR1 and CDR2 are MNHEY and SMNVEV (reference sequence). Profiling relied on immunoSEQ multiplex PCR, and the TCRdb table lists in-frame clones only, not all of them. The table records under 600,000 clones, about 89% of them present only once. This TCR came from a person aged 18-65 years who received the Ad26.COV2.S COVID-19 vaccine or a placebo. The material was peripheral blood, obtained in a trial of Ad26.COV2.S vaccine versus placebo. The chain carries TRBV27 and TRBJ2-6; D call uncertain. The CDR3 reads CASSLLHIGANVLTF. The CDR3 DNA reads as TGTGCCAGCAGTTTACTCCATATTGGGGCCAACGTCCTGACTTTC.